Shown below are 16 T cell receptor beta chains from a single sample sequenced in a study of T-cell reconstitution after alpha-beta-depleted transplantation in children (dated by TCRdb to the mid-2010s). The meaning of the sample's treatment or condition label: allogeneic hematopoietic cell transplantation with graft depleted of TCRalphabeta T cells and CD19 B cells. To prepare the library, PCR was applied. The listed sequencing device is Illumina HiSeq 2500. To normalize quantification of the TCRbeta repertoire, the TCR libraries were built with molecular barcoding that relied on unique molecular identifiers. TCRdb reprocessed the public reads (quality trimming at Q25 with fastp, clone calling with MiXCR) and kept in-frame beta chains. Here each entry gathers all rows of one CDR3 protein and keeps the most common genes and DNA. In all, the sample holds approximately 80,000 distinct CDR3 sequences, and around 14% of those were seen once. 25% to 35% of the sample belongs to the ten largest clones.

The specimen was PBMCs, mostly from graft donor cells, collected 180 days after TCRalphabeta/CD19-depleted stem cell transplant. The receptors here all came from a male patient aged 2-9 years who had a stem cell transplant for acute lymphoblastic leukemia, so the T cells may come from the graft donor.

This clonotype was seen more than once but under ten times. The chain joins TRBV12-3 or TRBV12-4 to TRBJ2-7, with D possibly called TRBD1 or TRBD2 (5 bases each). The CDR3 covers 14 residues. The V and J ends lost 8 bases and 4 bases respectively, with 18 bases between them. In nucleotides, the CDR3 is TGTGCCAGCCAGTCGGGGACGTTGAATTACGAGCAGTACTTC. Amino acids: CASQSGTLNYEQYF.

This clonotype has more than one count but fewer than ten. The V gene is TRBV7-6, the J gene TRBJ2-3; D is unresolved. The CDR3 contains 17 residues. The V gene lost 8 bases and the J gene lost 4 bases, with 25 bases spanning the gap. Germline CDR1 is SGHVS and CDR2 is FNYEAQ. The CDR3 here is CASGPYWSRGKADTQYF. The CDR3 DNA is TGTGCCAGCGGCCCCTATTGGAGTAGAGGCAAGGCAGATACGCAGTATTTT.

This chain links TRBV20-1 with TRBJ2-1, with 8 positions matching TRBD2. The trim removed 1 base at V and 0 bases at J, leaving 5 bases unmatched. CDR1 is DFQATT and CDR2 is SNEGSKA in the germline V gene (reference sequence). The CDR3 extends over 16 amino acids. The CDR3 bases are TGCAGTGCTAGAGTAAGCGGGGGCCTCTCCTACAATGAGCAGTTCTTC. Translating it yields CSARVSGGLSYNEQFF.

This clonotype was detected many times. The CDR3 sequence: CASSLEGRTGELFF. CDR3 DNA sequence: TGTGCCAGCAGCTTAGAGGGACGGACCGGGGAGCTGTTTTTT. This chain links TRBV7-6 with TRBJ2-2, with D perhaps TRBD1 or TRBD2 (5 bases each). In germline, CDR1 is SGHVS, CDR2 FNYEAQ. V lost 1 base and J lost 5, with 8 bases in between. The CDR3 contains 14 residues.

This clonotype was seen more than once but under ten times. The rearrangement joins TRBV6-2 or TRBV6-3 to TRBJ2-7; 7 bases fit TRBD2. V was clipped by 5 bases and J by 3 bases; unmatched bases: 10. This CDR3 is built from 15 residues. The germline gives CDR1 MNHEY, CDR2 SVGEGT. In DNA, the CDR3 is TGTGCCAGCAGTCCACTTCGGGACTACTACTACGAGCAGTACTTC. Protein product: CASSPLRDYYYEQYF.

In its sample, this clonotype was seen a few times. The chain carries TRBV28 and TRBJ1-1, with a weak D call TRBD1 (5 bases). In germline, CDR1 is MDHEN, CDR2 SYDVKM. The CDR3 runs to 13 residues. Deletions cut 5 bases from V and 5 bases from J, with 12 bases between. CDR3 DNA: TGTGCCAGCAGTCGGGACGGCGGAACTGAAGCTTTCTTT. It specifies CASSRDGGTEAFF.

This clonotype was seen a few times. The rearrangement links TRBV10-2 to TRBJ1-1; D is uncertain. The ends were cut back, 7 bases at V and 1 base at J, with 7 bases in the middle. The CDR3 runs to 12 residues. Germline-derived CDR1 and CDR2 are WSHSY and SAAADI. The CDR3 bases are TGCGCCAGCAAACGGGGGAACACTGAAGCTTTCTTT. It encodes CASKRGNTEAFF.

Ten or more counts support this clonotype. The chain links TRBV5-1 to TRBJ2-7; D not resolved. The CDR3 has 13 amino acids. Trimming took off 1 base at V and 1 base at J, with 6 bases between the two ends. Germline V gene lookup returns CDR1 SGHRS and CDR2 YFSETQ. CDR3 DNA: TGCGCCAGCAGCTTGCGGCTTTCCTACGAGCAGTACTTC. It translates to CASSLRLSYEQYF.

This clonotype was seen ten or more times. This chain uses TRBV12-3 or TRBV12-4 with TRBJ1-1; D ambiguous. V was clipped by 3 bases and J by 2 bases, with 7 bases between them. CDR3 length: 13 residues. CDR3 residues: CASSFGPNTEAFF. In DNA, the CDR3 is TGTGCCAGCAGTTTTGGGCCAAACACTGAAGCTTTCTTT.

This clonotype was observed a handful of times. This chain uses TRBV6-1 with TRBJ1-6; no clear D gene. Per the germline V gene, CDR1 is MNHNS and CDR2 is SASEGT. The CDR3 totals 12 residues. V lost 6 bases to trimming and J lost 8 bases, with 8 bases between them. The CDR3 DNA sequence: TGTGCCAGCAGCAGATTGGATTCACCCCTCCACTTT. This codes for CASSRLDSPLHF.

Comments on this clonotype: A much more abundant neighbour one base away suggests this may be a read error. The CDR3, as DNA: TGTGCCAGCAGCCCAGGGTGTTATCAGCCCCAGCATTTT. Translation gives CASSPGCYQPQHF. V usage is TRBV7-2 and J usage is TRBJ1-5; tentative D call: TRBD1 (5 bases). V lost 5 bases and J 5 bases, leaving 10 bases between the germline ends. CDR1 and CDR2 from the germline V gene are SGHTA and FQGNSA. This CDR3 is 13 amino acids long.

The chain employs TRBV19 and TRBJ2-1, with a weak D call TRBD2 (5 bases). The germline V and J ends were trimmed by 3 bases and 5 bases, with 14 bases remaining between them. This CDR3 is built from 15 residues. Germline V gene lookup returns CDR1 LNHDA and CDR2 SQIVND (reference sequence). The DNA of the CDR3 is TGTGCCAGTAGTATGGAGAGGGCACTCCACAATGAGCAGTTCTTC. It specifies CASSMERALHNEQFF.

The chain employs TRBV18 and TRBJ2-7, with 8 positions matching TRBD1. The J segment lost 2 bases and the V segment lost 4 bases, leaving 4 bases of the junction unmatched. CDR1 KGHSH and CDR2 LQKENI come from the germline V gene. CDR3 length: 14 amino acids. CDR3: CASSLQGAPYEQYF. For the CDR3, the DNA is TGTGCCAGCTCACTGCAGGGGGCTCCCTACGAGCAGTACTTC.

The chain recombines TRBV19 with TRBJ2-1; possibly TRBD1 or TRBD2 for D (7 bases each). This CDR3 is 14 amino acids long. V was cut by 6 bases and J by 7 bases, with 16 bases left in between. Germline CDR1 is LNHDA and CDR2 is SQIVND (reference sequence). The CDR3 DNA follows: TGTGCCAGTAGCCCGACAGGGAGGGGAAATGAGCAGTTCTTC. Translating gives CASSPTGRGNEQFF.

The chain is built from TRBV10-3 and TRBJ2-3; D unresolved. The CDR3 covers 13 residues. V was pared by 4 bases and J by 4 bases, with 9 bases between. CDR1 ENHRY and CDR2 SYGVKD come from the germline V gene. The CDR3 DNA is TGTGCCATCAGTGCCTCCTTGCCAGATACGCAGTATTTT. Translation gives CAISASLPDTQYF.

This clonotype turned up a few times. The J gene is TRBJ2-2, the V gene TRBV7-8, with D perhaps TRBD2 (6 bases). The germline V and J ends were trimmed by 4 bases and 5 bases, with 8 bases remaining between them. CDR1 and CDR2 (germline): SGHVS, FQNEAQ. This CDR3 contains 13 residues. The CDR3 here is CASSWGETGELFF. CDR3 DNA sequence: TGTGCCAGCAGCTGGGGGGAAACCGGGGAGCTGTTTTTT.